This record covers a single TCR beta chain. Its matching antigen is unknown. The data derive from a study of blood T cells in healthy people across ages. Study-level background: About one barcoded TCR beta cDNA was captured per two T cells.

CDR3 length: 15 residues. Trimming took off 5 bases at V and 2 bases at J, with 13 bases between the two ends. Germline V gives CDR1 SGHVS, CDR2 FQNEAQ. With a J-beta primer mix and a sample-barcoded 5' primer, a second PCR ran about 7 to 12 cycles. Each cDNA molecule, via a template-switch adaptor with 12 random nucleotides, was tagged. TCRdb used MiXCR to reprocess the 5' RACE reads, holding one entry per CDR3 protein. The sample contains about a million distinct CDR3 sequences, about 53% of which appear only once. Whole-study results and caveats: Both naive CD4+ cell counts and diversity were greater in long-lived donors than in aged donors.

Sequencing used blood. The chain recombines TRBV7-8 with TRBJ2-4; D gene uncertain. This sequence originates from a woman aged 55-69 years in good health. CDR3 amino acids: CASSLINGPKNIQYF. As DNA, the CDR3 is TGTGCCAGCAGCCTTATAAATGGGCCCAAAAACATTCAGTACTTC.